This T cell receptor (beta chain) emerged from a study of blood T cell repertoires in COVID-19. This table comes from immunoSEQ multiplex PCR, and its TCRdb copy is limited to in-frame clones, with some not included. This table has some 140,000 clones, roughly 89% appearing once. Sequenced: peripheral blood. The TCR originated in a man aged 50-60 years with active or convalescent COVID-19.

In nucleotides, the CDR3 is TGTGCCAGCAGTTTGGAATATAGCCTGTTTTTT. It codes for CASSLEYSLFF. This chain joins TRBV12-3 or TRBV12-4 and TRBJ2-2, with no clear D. This CDR3 comprises 11 residues. Deletions cut 3 bases from V and 14 bases from J, with 10 bases between.